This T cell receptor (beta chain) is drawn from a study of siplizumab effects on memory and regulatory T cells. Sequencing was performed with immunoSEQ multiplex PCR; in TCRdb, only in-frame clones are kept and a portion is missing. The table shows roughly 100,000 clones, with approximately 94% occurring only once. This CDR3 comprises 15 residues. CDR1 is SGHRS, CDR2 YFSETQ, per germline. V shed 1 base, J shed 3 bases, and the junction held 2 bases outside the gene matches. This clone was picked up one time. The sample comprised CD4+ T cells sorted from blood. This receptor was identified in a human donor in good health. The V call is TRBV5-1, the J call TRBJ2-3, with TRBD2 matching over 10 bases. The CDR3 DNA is TGCGCCAGCAGCTTGTCTAGCGGGGGAACAGATACGCAGTATTTT. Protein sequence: CASSLSSGGTDTQYF.